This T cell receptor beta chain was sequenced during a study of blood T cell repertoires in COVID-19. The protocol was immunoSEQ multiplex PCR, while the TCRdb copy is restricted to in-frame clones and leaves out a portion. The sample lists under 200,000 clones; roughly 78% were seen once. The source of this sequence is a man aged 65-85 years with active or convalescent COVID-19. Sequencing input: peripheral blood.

The CDR3 region has the DNA TGTGCCAGCAGCGTAGACGGGGGGACAGGGGAGCATACGCAGTATTTT. This codes for CASSVDGGTGEHTQYF. V usage is TRBV9 and J usage is TRBJ2-3; 10 nucleotides agree with TRBD1. The CDR3 is 16 amino acids. Trimming took 0 bases from V and 7 from J; bases not matched to a gene: 8. CDR1 and CDR2 (germline): SGDLS, YYNGEE.